This T cell receptor (beta chain) is drawn from a study of esophageal squamous cell carcinoma tumors (dated by TCRdb to 2020 to 2023). For context, the study as a whole: Using principal component analysis combined with K-means clustering of immunohistochemical values for T-cell and checkpoint markers, the researchers divided patients into immuno relation high and low groups. Across the approximately ten cases, under 2 million TCRalpha and around 1,300,000 TCRbeta total reads were obtained, of which around 30,000 and 35,000 were unique. The wider cohort included approximately 51 esophageal squamous cell carcinoma patients in Japan who were treated with surgery, of whom about 20 were high and some 32 were low immuno relation cases. The study was designed to assess TCR repertoire diversity and shared TCR repertoires of T cells within the tumor environment of esophageal squamous cell carcinoma. TCR sequencing covered around 10 patients: five randomly selected high immuno relation cases and five background-matched low immuno relation cases.

This clonotype was seen more than once but under ten times. Its antigen target is currently unknown. It has no much larger one-base neighbor in the sample; base qualities were not kept. On the study overall, not on this receptor specifically: A single dominant TCRalpha VJ recombination with apparently reduced TCRalpha diversity was observed in about 30% of the 10 cases. Because TCRalphabeta repertoire variation was large, shared V|J recombination candidates may have been selected by chance. TCRalpha and TCRbeta chains were sequenced separately, so chain pairing and recognized antigens remained unknown. Only a few cases were included in the TCR repertoire analysis, and no investigation at the CDR3 clonotype level was carried out. No difference in total TCR repertoire counts was observed between groups, whereas significant repertoire counts were found to be higher in the high immuno relation group. About 29 TRAV|TRAJ and 23 TRBV|TRBJ combinations appeared shared among high immuno relation cases, including TRAV13-1|TRAJ22 and TRBV7-9|TRBJ2-7.

Library preparation was by 5' RACE. PCR with KAPA HiFi used TCRalpha or TCRbeta constant-region primers plus a P20EA primer, followed by nested second PCR with CA2 or CB2. Amplification of TCR genes was performed by unbiased adaptor ligation RT-PCR, in which reverse transcription was carried out with Superscript III and a polyT18-containing BSL-18E primer. Following second-strand synthesis and blunting, the P10EA/P20EA adaptor was ligated to the 5' end of the cDNA, and NotI digestion was then performed. Both the first and second PCRs consisted of around 20 cycles of 98 degrees C for 20 s, 65 degrees C for 30 s and 72 degrees C for 1 min. Amplicons were indexed with the Nextera XT Index kit v2 Set A, pooled equimolarly and quantified on a Qubit 2.0 Fluorometer. Sequencing used the Illumina MiSeq platform with 2x300 bp paired-end reads. The original pipeline was this. V and J genes were assigned to reads on the basis of highest identity to IMGT reference sequences using Repertoire Genesis software ver.1.0. CDR3 was defined as the region from Cys104 to Phe118 plus Gly119 and was translated, and unique sequence reads were defined as those with distinct V, J and CDR3 amino acids. Shared V|J combinations were chosen if significant in both a Fisher's exact test in edgeR and a Mann Whitney U test. After singletons were removed and 500 repertoire combinations were bootstrapped, the repertoire dissimilarity index was calculated with the R rdi package. TCRdb trimmed public reads at Q25 via fastp, called clones via MiXCR and kept in-frame beta chains. Each entry is one CDR3 protein sequence, shown with its most common DNA and genes. These V and J calls originate from TCRdb's pipeline instead of the authors' own analysis. The table for this sample lists around 5,200 distinct CDR3 sequences; about 22% of them were counted only once. The ten top clones hold approximately 31% of the sample.

Patients who had received neoadjuvant chemotherapy or for whom clinical information was lacking were excluded from enrollment. The TCR-sequenced cases shown were male, and subtotal esophagectomy with 2- or 3-field lymphadenectomy was performed in the TCR-sequenced cases shown. No T-cell sorting was done; instead, RNA was pulled from bulk tumor tissue sections using a Qiagen AllPrep kit. Until RNA extraction, small sections of surgically resected tumor tissue were kept in RNAlater reagent at -80 degrees C. The CDR1 and CDR2 encoded by the germline V gene are SGHAT and FQNNGV. Germline trimming: 5 bases from V, 4 bases from J; junction bases outside gene matches: 14. The CDR3 has 18 amino acids, counting the end cysteine and phenylalanine. The sequence is cut down to CDR3 DNA, 54 bases in frame from base 1.

The TCR was taken from a man aged 50 or older with esophageal squamous cell carcinoma. The chain uses TRBV11-2 and TRBJ2-7; the junction holds 13 bases that match TRBD2. Sequencing used tumor tissue. The base sequence is TGTGCCAGCAGCCGATCACTAGCGGGAGGGCGAGTAAAATACGAGCAGTACTTC. Its protein product is CASSRSLAGGRVKYEQYF.